This is a list of T cell receptor beta chains from one sample in a study of T cells in Graves' hyperthyroidism and ophthalmopathy. Via MiXCR, TCRdb re-called the multiplex PCR reads, giving one row per CDR3 protein. In the table there are 250,000 to 300,000 distinct CDR3 sequences, roughly 13% of which are singletons. Sequenced input: blood. The source of these receptors is a woman between 40 and 50 years old with Graves' hyperthyroidism. Each CDR3 is given with its conserved first and last residue. D genes are given only for firm matches.

j_call d_call v_call cdr3_aa
TRBJ1-2 . TRBV19 CASRGFGYTF
TRBJ2-2 TRBD2 TRBV6-2/TRBV6-3 CASSYAAGGVLYTGELFF
TRBJ2-5 . TRBV7-8 CASSFPSAGGMGTQYF
TRBJ2-7 TRBD1 TRBV6-1 CASRTGTGAYEQYF
TRBJ1-1 TRBD1 TRBV5-1 CASSFSTGTGNTEAFF
TRBJ1-2 . TRBV6-1 CASSGGDHGYTF
TRBJ1-1 TRBD1 TRBV3-1 CASSQGLTGTEAFF
TRBJ1-2 . TRBV28 CASGAHAYGYTF
TRBJ2-7 . TRBV20-1 CSADPGWGSYEQYF
TRBJ2-5 . TRBV19 CASSITTGWDETQYF
TRBJ2-7 TRBD2 TRBV2 CASGEDSGKSSYEQYF
TRBJ1-5 . TRBV24-1 CATSKTGSNQPQHF
TRBJ2-3 TRBD2 TRBV19 CASRAGLSGKYTQYF
TRBJ1-6 . TRBV28 CASTYREVSPLHF
TRBJ2-3 . TRBV12-3/TRBV12-4 CASSGPPTDTQYF
TRBJ2-7 TRBD2 TRBV28 CASSPGREGTKQYF
TRBJ1-4 . TRBV15 CATSRDFRLHNEKLFF